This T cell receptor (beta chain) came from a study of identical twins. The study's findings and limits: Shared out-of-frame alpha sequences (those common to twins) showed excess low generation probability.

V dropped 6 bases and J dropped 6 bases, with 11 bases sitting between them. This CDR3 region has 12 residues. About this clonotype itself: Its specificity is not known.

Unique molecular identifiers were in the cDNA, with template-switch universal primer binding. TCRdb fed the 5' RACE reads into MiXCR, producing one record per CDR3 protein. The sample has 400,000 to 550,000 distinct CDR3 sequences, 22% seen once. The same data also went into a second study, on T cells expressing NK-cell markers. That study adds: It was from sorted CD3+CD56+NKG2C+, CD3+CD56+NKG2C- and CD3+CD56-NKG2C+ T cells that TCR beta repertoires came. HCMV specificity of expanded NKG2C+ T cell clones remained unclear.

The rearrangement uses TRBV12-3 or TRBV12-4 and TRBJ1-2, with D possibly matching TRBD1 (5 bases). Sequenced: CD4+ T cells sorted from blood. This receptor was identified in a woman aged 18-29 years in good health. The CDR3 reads CASSGGGDGYTF. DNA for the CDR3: TGTGCCAGCAGCGGTGGGGGGGATGGCTACACCTTC.